Listed below are T cell receptor beta chains from one sample, sequenced in a study of blood T cell repertoires in COVID-19. Profiled with immunoSEQ multiplex PCR; TCRdb holds only in-frame clones, not every one. Among roughly 310,000 clones listed, roughly 88% were seen once. Specimen: peripheral blood. The receptors originated from a woman aged 25 to 39 with COVID-19, enrolled during active disease. The CDR3 runs from the conserved cysteine through the conserved F or W. A D gene is named only where the DNA matches it firmly. Clone size is given for some rows only: seen once, a few or many times, or a class if the clone is expanded.

d_call j_call clone_size v_call cdr3_nt cdr3_aa
- TRBJ2-5 - TRBV6-6 TGTGCCAGCAGCCCGAACAGGGAACCGGAGACCCAGTACTTC CASSPNREPETQYF
TRBD2 TRBJ2-3 - TRBV19 TGTGCCAGTAGTCCACTAGCGGGAGGGCAGGAAGATACGCAGTATTTT CASSPLAGGQEDTQYF
- TRBJ1-1 - TRBV12-3/TRBV12-4 TGTGCCAGCAGTTTGAGTAGTGGGACACAAGCTTTCTTT CASSLSSGTQAFF
- TRBJ2-1 - TRBV18 TGTGCCAGCTCACCCGGTCGCAATAATGAGCAGTTCTTC CASSPGRNNEQFF
TRBD1 TRBJ2-3 - TRBV4-1 TGCGCCAGCAGCCAAGAGACGACAGGGGGCCCGGGAGATACGCAGTATTTT CASSQETTGGPGDTQYF
- TRBJ1-1 - TRBV18 TGTGCCAGCTCACCACCGATCGGGGAAGCTTTCTTT CASSPPIGEAFF
- TRBJ2-5 - TRBV5-4 TGTGCCAGCAGCCAAAGGGGGAGGGAGGGGGAGACCCAGTACTTC CASSQRGREGETQYF
- TRBJ1-6 - TRBV5-1 TGCGCCAGCAGCCAGGGTCCCGGGAATTCACCCCTCCACTTT CASSQGPGNSPLHF
TRBD1 TRBJ2-5 - TRBV5-1 TGCGCCAGCAGCTTGGGAGGACAGGGCCAAGAGACCCAGTACTTC CASSLGGQGQETQYF
- TRBJ1-1 - TRBV19 TGTGCCAGTAGTATAGGGGGCGACGGCACTGAAGCTTTCTTT CASSIGGDGTEAFF
TRBD2 TRBJ2-7 - TRBV5-1 TGCGCCAGCAGCCTGGGACTAGCGGACCGGTACAACGAGCAGTACTTC CASSLGLADRYNEQYF
TRBD2 TRBJ2-7 - TRBV23-1 TGCGCCAGCAGTCAATGGGGGGGATCGGACGAGCAGTACTTC CASSQWGGSDEQYF
TRBD2 TRBJ2-3 once TRBV2 TGTGCCAGCACCTCCCTGCGGGGGGTCAGCACAGATACGCAGTATTTT CASTSLRGVSTDTQYF
- TRBJ2-5 - TRBV10-3 TGTGCCATCAGCCGGGACTACCAAGAGACCCAGTACTTC CAISRDYQETQYF
TRBD1 TRBJ2-7 - TRBV5-1 TGCGCCAGCAGCACGGGACAGGGGTACGAGCAGTACTTC CASSTGQGYEQYF
TRBD1 TRBJ1-1 once TRBV2 TGTGCCAGCAGTTCGGACAGGGTAAGCACTGAAGCTTTCTTT CASSSDRVSTEAFF
- TRBJ2-4 - TRBV19 TGTGCCAGTAGTATCGGCGGAAACATTCAGTACTTC CASSIGGNIQYF
TRBD1 TRBJ1-2 - TRBV10-3 TGTGCCATCAGTGATCCGGACAGGTCCTATGGCTACACCTTC CAISDPDRSYGYTF
- TRBJ2-7 - TRBV29-1 TGCAGCGTCCGCCGGGGTAGCTACGAGCAGTACTTC CSVRRGSYEQYF
- TRBJ2-1 once TRBV19 TGTGCCAGTAGTATGAGACGGGGTTACAATGAGCAGTTCTTC CASSMRRGYNEQFF
- TRBJ2-7 - TRBV19 TGTGCCAGTAGTTTTAGCTCCTACGAGCAGTACTTC CASSFSSYEQYF
- TRBJ2-3 - TRBV5-6 TGTGCCAGCAGCTTGACACCACCTCCAGATACGCAGTATTTT CASSLTPPPDTQYF
TRBD1 TRBJ1-2 - TRBV7-8 TGTGCCAGCAGCAAAGAGGGGCAGGGACAGGTCTATGGCTACACCTTC CASSKEGQGQVYGYTF
TRBD2 TRBJ2-1 - TRBV5-4 TGTGCCAGCAGCTTGGGACTAGCGGGACTAAATGAGCAGTTCTTC CASSLGLAGLNEQFF
TRBD1 TRBJ2-4 once TRBV7-9 TGTGCCAGCAGCTTGGGACAGGGCTACCACATTCAGTACTTC CASSLGQGYHIQYF
- TRBJ1-3 - TRBV7-2 TGTGCCAGCAGCTTAAAATCAACGGACACCATATATTTT CASSLKSTDTIYF
- TRBJ2-1 - TRBV30 TGTGCCTGGAGTGTCGAGCCTACCACCAACAATGAGCAGTTCTTC CAWSVEPTTNNEQFF